This entry features one T cell receptor beta chain sequence. Trimming stripped 6 bases from V and 5 bases from J, with 20 bases between. The CDR3 length is 15 residues. CDR1 is SEHNR, CDR2 FQNEAQ, per germline (reference sequence). The sample is drawn from a study of blood T cell repertoires in COVID-19. The repertoire was sequenced with immunoSEQ multiplex PCR; TCRdb's copy has only in-frame clones and lacks some. The sample contains 320,000 or so clones, roughly 90% of which appear only once. The sample consisted of PBMCs or T cells enriched from blood (not recorded which). The clonotype comes from a man aged 55 to 70 who had recovered from COVID-19. The chain carries TRBV7-9 and TRBJ2-7, with D perhaps matching TRBD1 (5 bases). CDR3 loop: CASRNSDRIDHEQYF. CDR3 DNA sequence: TGTGCCAGCAGAAACTCTGACAGAATTGATCACGAGCAGTACTTC.